One sample yielded the 14 T cell receptor beta chains listed below, sequenced in a study of cytomegalovirus exposure and HLA in healthy donors. The PCR made use of 60 Vbeta and 13 Jbeta primers. This table comes from immunoSEQ multiplex PCR, and its TCRdb copy is limited to in-frame clones, with some not included. The data contain about 180,000 clones, about 77% of them seen just once; the ten biggest clones take up 2.5%. The sequencing input was PBMCs. The source of these receptors is a woman in her thirties in good health and CMV-seropositive.

This chain connects TRBV28 to TRBJ2-3; weak D call: TRBD2 (6 bases). Germline CDR1 is MDHEN and CDR2 is SYDVKM. The germline V and J ends were trimmed by 4 bases and 4 bases, with 24 bases remaining between them. This CDR3 has 18 amino acids. The CDR3 loop reads CASSSDSIDRGSPDTQYF. In nucleotides, the CDR3 is TGTGCCAGCAGTTCTGACTCCATAGACCGGGGGAGCCCAGATACGCAGTATTTT. Supplemented by reference TRBV28 and TRBJ2-3, the full variable domain reads DVKVTQSSRYLVKRTGEKVFLECVQDMDHENMFWYRQDPGLGLRLIYFSYDVKMKEKGDIPEGYSVSREKKERFSLILESASTNQTSMYLCASSSDSIDRGSPDTQYFGPGTRLTVL.

The chain couples TRBV29-1 to TRBJ2-7; D not resolved. Germline values: CDR1 SQVTM, CDR2 ANQGSEA. The CDR3 contains 11 residues. Trimming stripped 5 bases from V and 2 bases from J, with 7 bases between. CDR3 sequence reads: CSVRVAYEQYF. DNA for the CDR3: TGCAGCGTTCGGGTCGCCTACGAGCAGTACTTC.

The chain carries TRBV7-2 and TRBJ2-5; 7 bases align to TRBD2. The V and J ends lost 5 bases and 3 bases, in that order; junction bases with no gene match: 18. In germline, CDR1 is SGHTA, CDR2 FQGNSA. The CDR3 covers 18 residues. This CDR3 reads CASSPIGERGGLKETQYF. In nucleotides, the CDR3 is TGTGCCAGCAGCCCCATCGGGGAGCGGGGAGGCCTAAAAGAGACCCAGTACTTC.

This clone was detected only a few times. This chain links TRBV11-1 with TRBJ2-5, with a weak D call TRBD1 (6 bases). This CDR3 has 16 amino acids. Germline V gives CDR1 SGHAT, CDR2 FQDESV (reference sequence). Trimming left V 1 base short and J 5 bases short, with 17 bases between. As DNA, the CDR3 is TGTGCCAGCAGCTTAGAGGCAGGGGCGCGGAAGGAGACCCAGTACTTC. It codes for CASSLEAGARKETQYF. Supplemented by reference TRBV11-1 and TRBJ2-5, the full variable domain reads EAEVAQSPRYKITEKSQAVAFWCDPISGHATLYWYRQILGQGPELLVQFQDESVVDDSQLPKDRFSAERLKGVDSTLKIQPAELGDSAMYLCASSLEAGARKETQYFGPGTRLLVL.

This clone appeared once. V gene TRBV5-6 combines with J gene TRBJ2-7, with TRBD2 identical over 13 bases. Trimming at V came to 4 bases and at J to 11 bases, leaving 6 bases not matched to a gene. CDR3 length: 13 amino acids. The germline V gene encodes CDR1 SGHDT and CDR2 YYEEEE. The CDR3 region has the DNA TGTGCCAGCAGCCTTGGACTAGCGGGAGAGGAGTACTTC. Amino acids: CASSLGLAGEEYF.

The chain links TRBV15 to TRBJ1-2, with no clear D. CDR1 LNHNV and CDR2 YYDKDF come from the germline V gene (reference sequence). Trimming removed 0 bases at V and 6 bases at J, with 11 bases between. The CDR3 consists of 14 residues. The CDR3 nucleotides are TGTGCCACCAGCAGAGATACCACGCGCCATGGCTACACCTTC. Protein product: CATSRDTTRHGYTF.

J is TRBJ1-5 and V is TRBV2; D ambiguous. V lost 2 bases, J lost 3 bases, and 8 bases lay in between. CDR1 and CDR2 from the germline V gene are SNHLY and FYNNEI. CDR3 length: 14 amino acids. For the CDR3, the DNA is TGTGCCAGCAGTGAAAGACTCGTCAATCAGCCCCAGCATTTT. Residues: CASSERLVNQPQHF.

The count of this clone is one. The rearrangement links TRBV28 to TRBJ2-7; 9 nucleotides agree with TRBD2. CDR3 length equals 18 residues. Germline trimming cut 4 bases from V and 3 bases from J; bases unmatched to any gene: 16. Germline V lookup: CDR1 MDHEN, CDR2 SYDVKM. CDR3 nucleotides: TGTGCCAGCAGTTCCCTAATGGGACTAGCCTTGATAGTCTACGAGCAGTACTTC. Translated: CASSSLMGLALIVYEQYF. Variable domain in full (rest from reference TRBV28 and TRBJ2-7): DVKVTQSSRYLVKRTGEKVFLECVQDMDHENMFWYRQDPGLGLRLIYFSYDVKMKEKGDIPEGYSVSREKKERFSLILESASTNQTSMYLCASSSLMGLALIVYEQYFGPGTRLTVT.

The V gene is TRBV2, the J gene TRBJ2-7, with unresolved D. CDR1 is SNHLY, CDR2 FYNNEI, per germline. This CDR3 has 11 residues. V lost 2 bases to trimming and J lost 3 bases, with 2 bases between them. The CDR3 spells CASSEYYEQYF. The CDR3 DNA is TGTGCCAGCAGTGAATACTACGAGCAGTACTTC.

The chain uses TRBV9 and TRBJ2-1, with TRBD1 as a possible D gene (5 bases). This CDR3 spans 14 amino acids. Trimming took off 3 bases at V and 8 bases at J, with 15 bases between the two ends. Germline CDR1 reads SGDLS; CDR2 reads YYNGEE. The chain's CDR3 is CASSGPGRSDEQFF. CDR3 sequence (DNA): TGTGCCAGCAGCGGTCCAGGGCGCTCGGATGAGCAGTTCTTC.

The gene calls are TRBV5-4 and TRBJ1-6, with 11 bases identical to TRBD1. The CDR3 is 16 residues long. V was clipped by 2 bases and J by 7 bases; unmatched bases: 5. CDR1 is SGHNT, CDR2 YYREEE, per germline (reference sequence). The CDR3 bases are TGTGCCAGCAGCTTACCGGGACAGGGGGAGAATTCACCCCTCCACTTT. It specifies CASSLPGQGENSPLHF.

CDR3 loop: CAWSVPGQGLHGYTF. Here the CDR3 DNA reads TGTGCCTGGAGTGTGCCGGGACAGGGTTTACATGGCTACACCTTC. This chain joins TRBV30 and TRBJ1-2; 9 bases are a match to TRBD1. Germline V gene lookup returns CDR1 GTSNPN and CDR2 SVGIG (reference sequence). CDR3 size: 15 residues. The V segment lost 0 bases and the J segment 6 bases; nucleotides outside the gene matches: 8.

Points on this clone: The junction shows a germline mismatch at one end, possibly a read error. The rearrangement links TRBV7-9 to TRBJ1-5, with no clear D. Looked up from germline, CDR1 is SEHNR and CDR2 is FQNEAQ (reference sequence). The CDR3 covers 12 residues. CDR3 amino acids: CSSSSLNQPQHF. The CDR3, as DNA: TGTTCCAGCAGCTCACTGAATCAGCCCCAGCATTTT.

This chain connects TRBV4-3 to TRBJ2-1; D is unclear. This CDR3 is 13 amino acids long. V was shortened by 2 bases and J by 10 bases, with 12 bases between the two germline ends. The germline V gene has CDR1 LGHNA and CDR2 YSLEER. The CDR3 protein is CASSQRAALEQFF. CDR3 nucleotide sequence: TGCGCCAGCAGCCAACGAGCCGCCTTGGAGCAGTTCTTC.